These 26 T cell receptor beta chains were all obtained from the same sample, sequenced in a study of T cell repertoires in cytomegalovirus infection. TCRdb fed the reads into MiXCR, producing one record per CDR3 protein. The data contain 200,000 to 250,000 distinct CDR3 sequences, 6% to 8% of them singletons. What was sequenced was PBMCs. The receptors here all came from a human donor in good health (CMV status not recorded). Some clones in this sample may be carry-over from other donors' samples.

At least ten counts were recorded for this clonotype. The rearrangement joins TRBV19 to TRBJ1-1; the D gene is possibly TRBD1 (5 bases). The CDR3 covers 14 residues. CDR1 LNHDA and CDR2 SQIVND come from the germline V gene (reference sequence). The V end lost 1 base, the J end lost 3 bases, and 9 bases lay between the germline ends. The CDR3 is CASSIARDDTEAFF. As DNA, the CDR3 is TGTGCCAGTAGTATAGCCAGGGACGACACTGAAGCTTTCTTT.

This clonotype was seen repeatedly, ten times or more. This chain joins TRBV20-1 and TRBJ2-4; 10 bases fit TRBD1. J was trimmed by 1 base and V by 5 bases; bases with no gene match: 5. The CDR3 is made up of 15 amino acids. CDR1 is DFQATT, CDR2 SNEGSKA, per germline (reference sequence). The CDR3 DNA reads TGCAGTGCTTTTAGACAGGGGGCGGCCAAAAACATTCAGTACTTC. Residues: CSAFRQGAAKNIQYF.

The table lists this clonotype with many counts. This sequence joins TRBV7-2 and TRBJ1-5, with D unresolved. Germline V CDR1 and CDR2: SGHTA, FQGNSA. Trimming shortened V by 2 bases and J by 5 bases, and 4 bases separated the two germline ends. This CDR3 contains 12 residues. The CDR3 sequence: CASSLRDQPQHF. CDR3 in DNA: TGTGCCAGCAGCTTACGGGATCAGCCCCAGCATTTT.

This clonotype was observed many times. The rearrangement links TRBV2 to TRBJ2-5, with D unresolved. Trimming left V 4 bases short and J 4 bases short, with 10 bases between. This CDR3 spans 13 amino acids. Germline CDR1 is SNHLY and CDR2 is FYNNEI. As DNA, the CDR3 is TGTGCCAGCAGTGCTGACTCCATAGAGACCCAGTACTTC. Translated, it gives CASSADSIETQYF.

This clonotype was recorded many times. V gene TRBV19 combines with J gene TRBJ1-1; D gene ambiguous. The CDR3 totals 13 residues. V dropped 4 bases and J dropped 1 base, with 7 bases sitting between them. Germline V gene data show CDR1 as LNHDA and CDR2 as SQIVND (reference sequence). Written as DNA, the CDR3 is TGTGCCAGTAGTAAAAGACAGAACACTGAAGCTTTCTTT. Translating gives CASSKRQNTEAFF.

The rearrangement joins TRBV9 to TRBJ1-1; no clear D. This CDR3 is 13 amino acids long. Germline CDR1 SGDLS, CDR2 YYNGEE. The V and J ends lost 0 bases and 9 bases respectively, with 12 bases between them. CDR3 loop: CASSVVGSGKAFF. The CDR3, as DNA: TGTGCCAGCAGCGTAGTTGGATCTGGGAAAGCTTTCTTT.

This clonotype was recorded a few times. The J gene is TRBJ2-7, the V gene TRBV5-1; TRBD1 matches at 9 bases. Germline V gives CDR1 SGHRS, CDR2 YFSETQ. V was pared by 4 bases and J by 7 bases, with 9 bases of the junction left unmatched. The CDR3 totals 14 residues. CDR3 loop: CASSGRTTGGEQYF. The DNA of the CDR3 is TGCGCCAGCAGCGGGCGGACGACAGGGGGAGAGCAGTACTTC.

This clonotype has a count of ten or more. This chain joins TRBV7-8 and TRBJ2-3; 8 bases are shared with TRBD2. Unmatched junction bases numbered 3, after V lost 2 bases and J lost 2 bases. The CDR3 length is 15 residues. Germline values: CDR1 SGHVS, CDR2 FQNEAQ. The CDR3: CASSLKRGNTDTQYF. The DNA for the CDR3 is TGTGCCAGCAGCTTAAAGCGGGGGAACACAGATACGCAGTATTTT.

This clonotype showed up many times. The rearrangement links TRBV28 to TRBJ1-1, with D perhaps matching TRBD1 (5 bases). The CDR3 consists of 14 residues. Germline CDR1 MDHEN, CDR2 SYDVKM. Trimming took 7 bases from V and 11 from J, leaving 23 bases between them. The CDR3 region is CASTIERDPMGAFF. The CDR3 DNA reads TGTGCCAGCACAATTGAGAGGGACCCGATGGGTGCTTTCTTT.

This clonotype appeared many times. V usage is TRBV6-2 or TRBV6-3 and J usage is TRBJ1-1; D might be TRBD1 (5 bases). The CDR3 spans 13 residues. CDR1 is MNHEY, CDR2 SVGEGT, per germline. Trimming removed 7 bases at V and 1 base at J, with 10 bases between. The CDR3 DNA follows: TGTGCCAGCACCTGGGGCAGGAACACTGAAGCTTTCTTT. Amino acid sequence: CASTWGRNTEAFF.

The chain links TRBV20-1 to TRBJ1-1; TRBD1 is a possible D gene (6 bases). Germline CDR1 reads DFQATT; CDR2 reads SNEGSKA (reference sequence). The CDR3 runs 13 residues. The V gene lost 7 bases and the J gene lost 10 bases, with 22 bases spanning the gap. In DNA form, the CDR3 reads TGCAGTGTCCCGGAGTTGGGGGGGCGCGGAGCTTTCTTT. Translating gives CSVPELGGRGAFF.

This clonotype was detected ten times or more. The V call is TRBV29-1, the J call TRBJ2-4; 7 bases line up with TRBD1. In germline, CDR1 is SQVTM, CDR2 ANQGSEA. V was pared by 8 bases and J by 7 bases, with 8 bases of the junction left unmatched. CDR3 size: 12 residues. The CDR3 is CSSRDSVNIQYF. For the CDR3, the DNA is TGCAGCTCCCGGGACAGCGTGAACATTCAGTACTTC.

At least ten counts were recorded for this clonotype. The CDR3 nucleotides are TGTGCCAACGAAACAGGGGCGGGGGGCTACACCTTC. Residues: CANETGAGGYTF. This chain links TRBV11-3 with TRBJ1-2, with 7 bases matching TRBD1. Trimming cost V 10 bases and J 8 bases; bases outside gene matches: 10. CDR3 length equals 12 residues. In germline, CDR1 is SGHNT, CDR2 YENEEA.

This clonotype was picked up many times. The V gene is TRBV11-2, the J gene TRBJ1-2; 7 bases match TRBD1. With V trimmed by 4 bases and J by 1 base, 6 bases remained unmatched. The CDR3 runs to 15 residues. Germline lookup yields CDR1 SGHAT and CDR2 FQNNGV. The CDR3 DNA is TGTGCCAGCAGCTCCCTGGGACAGCTTAACTATGGCTACACCTTC. Protein product: CASSSLGQLNYGYTF.

This clonotype has a count of ten or more. The chain recombines TRBV7-2 with TRBJ2-3; 7 nucleotides agree with TRBD1. Unmatched junction bases numbered 6, after V lost 4 bases and J lost 5 bases. The CDR3 loop spans 14 amino acids. The germline V gene encodes CDR1 SGHTA and CDR2 FQGNSA. CDR3 DNA: TGTGCCAGCAGCTATGACAGGGTGAGAGATACGCAGTATTTT. Its protein is CASSYDRVRDTQYF.

This clonotype was recorded at least ten times. This chain links TRBV28 with TRBJ1-5, with D uncertain. The CDR3 is made up of 15 amino acids. Trimming pared 2 bases from V and 7 bases from J, leaving 15 bases between. Germline loops: CDR1 MDHEN, CDR2 SYDVKM. The CDR3 DNA reads TGTGCCAGCAGTTTACTCCACATTATAGACCAGCCCCAGCATTTT. Its translation is CASSLLHIIDQPQHF.

This clonotype was recorded at least ten times. The V and J genes are TRBV19 and TRBJ2-3, with 8 bases identical to TRBD1. The CDR3 is 14 residues long. V gave up 3 bases and J gave up 2 bases; unmatched junction bases: 1. Germline CDR1 LNHDA, CDR2 SQIVND (reference sequence). DNA of the CDR3: TGTGCCAGTAGTATGGGACAGGCCACAGATACGCAGTATTTT. This codes for CASSMGQATDTQYF.

The CDR3 spells CASSPTGTSGGTYEQYF. The CDR3 DNA follows: TGTGCCAGCAGTCCCACCGGGACTAGCGGGGGTACCTACGAGCAGTACTTC. The rearrangement links TRBV28 to TRBJ2-7; the match to TRBD2 covers 14 bases. Germline V gives CDR1 MDHEN, CDR2 SYDVKM. After removal of 5 bases from V and 2 bases from J, the junction contained 8 bases not matched to a gene. The CDR3 is 17 residues long.

This clonotype was counted many times. V is TRBV12-3 or TRBV12-4 and J is TRBJ1-4; the D is unclear. This CDR3 comprises 12 residues. Trimming stripped 5 bases from V and 6 bases from J, with 7 bases between. The CDR3 is CASSAPDEKLFF. CDR3 nucleotide sequence: TGTGCCAGCAGTGCCCCCGATGAAAAACTGTTTTTT.

This clonotype was seen at least ten times. This CDR3 reads CASSLALEQYF. As DNA, the CDR3 is TGTGCCAGCAGCTTAGCTCTGGAGCAGTACTTC. The chain recombines TRBV7-9 with TRBJ2-7; D remains unclear. V lost 0 bases to trimming and J lost 7 bases, with 4 bases between them. The germline gives CDR1 SEHNR, CDR2 FQNEAQ (reference sequence). The CDR3 loop spans 11 amino acids.

This clonotype was picked up a small number of times. The chain combines TRBV4-1 with TRBJ1-2, with no clear D. Germline V gene data show CDR1 as MGHRA and CDR2 as YSYEKL. The CDR3 has 16 amino acids. Trimming removed 5 bases at V and 6 bases at J, with 22 bases between. The CDR3 bases are TGCGCCAGCAGCGAGACGGAGGGAAGGTGGGTCCATGGCTACACCTTC. This sequence encodes CASSETEGRWVHGYTF.

This clonotype was observed at least ten times. DNA of the CDR3: TGCAGCTTAACCTCGGACCTCTATGGCTACACCTTC. Its translation is CSLTSDLYGYTF. The V call is TRBV29-1, the J call TRBJ1-2; D is unresolved. Germline CDR1 reads SQVTM; CDR2 reads ANQGSEA. The CDR3 sequence is 12 residues long. The germline V and J ends were trimmed by 8 bases and 4 bases, with 14 bases remaining between them.

Many counts were recorded for this clonotype. V gene TRBV20-1 combines with J gene TRBJ2-7; weak D call: TRBD1 (5 bases). Germline V CDR1 and CDR2: DFQATT, SNEGSKA (reference sequence). Trimming pared 6 bases from V and 3 bases from J, leaving 9 bases between. The CDR3 length is 11 residues. The DNA for the CDR3 is TGCAGTGCGGGGCTCCTCTACGAGCAGTACTTC. This encodes CSAGLLYEQYF.

This clonotype was counted many times. This rearrangement joins TRBV12-5 to TRBJ1-1, with 7 bases identical to TRBD1. V lost 6 bases to trimming and J lost 7 bases; unmatched junction nucleotides: 5. This CDR3 comprises 12 residues. The germline V gene has CDR1 LGHNT and CDR2 FRNRAP. The chain's CDR3 is CASGQGQLEAFF. The CDR3 DNA follows: TGTGCTAGTGGCCAGGGACAGCTTGAAGCTTTCTTT.

This clonotype occurred many times. The chain carries TRBV12-5 and TRBJ1-1; 8 positions agree with TRBD1. With V trimmed by 3 bases and J by 1 base, 1 base remained unmatched. The CDR3 has 14 residues. In germline, CDR1 is LGHNT, CDR2 FRNRAP. The CDR3 loop reads CASGFGQGNTEAFF. Written as DNA, the CDR3 is TGTGCTAGTGGTTTCGGACAGGGGAACACTGAAGCTTTCTTT.

This clonotype appeared many times. The CDR3 DNA follows: TGCAGTGCTAGCGGTGGGAGCGCCCCCTACAATGAGCAGTTCTTC. It specifies CSASGGSAPYNEQFF. The chain combines TRBV20-1 with TRBJ2-1; a possible D gene is TRBD2 (5 bases). Germline CDR1 reads DFQATT; CDR2 reads SNEGSKA (reference sequence). The V end lost 3 bases, the J end lost 2 bases, and 14 bases lay between the germline ends. This CDR3 has 15 residues.